A single count supports the clone carrying this T cell receptor (beta chain). Its antigen is undetermined. The repertoire was sequenced with immunoSEQ multiplex PCR; TCRdb's copy has only in-frame clones and lacks some. The repertoire consists of about 50,000 clones, with roughly 81% occurring once and the leading ten covering around 7%. Blood specimens came from baseline, cycle 4 day 1, and cycle 7 day 1. CDR1 and CDR2 (germline): SGHTA, FQGNSA. CDR3 length: 12 amino acids. V was pared by 2 bases and J by 8 bases, with 9 bases between. This sample stems from a study of OX40 agonist ivuxolimab in advanced cancers. Whole-study context: Patients were dosed intravenously with ivuxolimab at 0.01 to 10 mg/kg every 2 weeks. Dose-escalation patients were diagnosed with hepatocellular carcinoma, melanoma, renal cell cancer or head and neck cancer. Study-wide results and caveats: Some nonresponders also had low normalized T-cell clonal expansion.

The V and J genes are TRBV7-2 and TRBJ1-2; no firm D call. The receptor was derived from an adult with an advanced solid tumor such as melanoma, head and neck, liver or kidney cancer. The sample consisted of CD4+ or CD8+ T cells sorted from blood, taken in a trial of the OX40 agonist ivuxolimab. The CDR3 loop reads CASSLITNGYTF. CDR3 in DNA: TGTGCCAGCAGCTTAATAACAAACGGCTACACCTTC.